This T cell receptor (beta chain) came from a study of graft-versus-host responses after intestinal transplantation. Study at large: Multivisceral, liver-intestinal, or isolated intestinal grafts were transplanted into recipients.

Details on this clone: The antigen remains unidentified.

Measured with immunoSEQ multiplex PCR; TCRdb has only the in-frame clones, and not every one. The repertoire includes more than 65,000 clones, 84% of them detected once, and 0.39% sits in the top ten. Germline assignment: CDR1 SGHNT and CDR2 YENEEA. The CDR3 sequence is 12 residues long. V shed 3 bases and J shed 7 bases, with 9 bases lying between them. This receptor was obtained from a human donor who was the organ donor for an intestinal transplant. This material consisted of unstimulated CD4+ T cells sorted from spleen or lymph node cells, taken before transplant. V is TRBV11-3 and J is TRBJ1-1; D call uncertain. The CDR3 DNA follows: TGTGCCAGCAGCTTGCGGGGTGATGAAGCTTTCTTT. This gives the protein CASSLRGDEAFF.